The 26 T cell receptor beta chains in this list originate from one sample, sequenced in a study of blood T cell repertoires in COVID-19. Using immunoSEQ multiplex PCR, the repertoire was profiled, and TCRdb retains in-frame clones only, with some absent. The data contain 55,000 to 75,000 clones, about 80% of them singletons. Material: peripheral blood. The receptors were gathered from a woman between 65 and 79 years old with acute or convalescent COVID-19.

Here the CDR3 reads CASSLPQASYNEQFF. In nucleotides, the CDR3 is TGTGCCAGCAGCTTACCCCAGGCCTCCTACAATGAGCAGTTCTTC. The chain employs TRBV7-8 and TRBJ2-1; no clear D. CDR3 size: 15 residues. Germline V gene lookup returns CDR1 SGHVS and CDR2 FQNEAQ. V lost 2 bases to trimming and J lost 0 bases, with 8 bases between them.

The chain carries TRBV27 and TRBJ2-6; a weak D match, TRBD1 (6 bases). Trimming left V 6 bases short and J 2 bases short, with 11 bases between. Germline V gene data show CDR1 as MNHEY and CDR2 as SMNVEV (reference sequence). The CDR3 is 15 amino acids. CDR3 residues: CASRLGGAGANVLTF. The CDR3, as DNA: TGTGCCAGCAGGCTTGGGGGCGCTGGGGCCAACGTCCTGACTTTC.

This clone is a singleton in its sample. The chain couples TRBV27 to TRBJ1-1; D is uncertain. Trimming took 6 bases from V and 0 from J, leaving 17 bases between them. Germline V gene data show CDR1 as MNHEY and CDR2 as SMNVEV (reference sequence). The CDR3 covers 16 residues. The CDR3 protein is CASSSGSSAMNTEAFF. DNA of the CDR3: TGTGCCAGCAGCTCCGGGTCTTCCGCCATGAACACTGAAGCTTTCTTT.

The chain is built from TRBV9 and TRBJ2-1; 7 bases match TRBD2. This CDR3 region has 15 residues. CDR1 and CDR2 (germline): SGDLS, YYNGEE. With V trimmed by 2 bases and J by 3 bases, 5 bases remained unmatched. The CDR3 reads CASSVLSGNYNEQFF. For the CDR3, the DNA is TGTGCCAGCAGCGTCTTAAGCGGGAACTACAATGAGCAGTTCTTC.

The chain links TRBV27 to TRBJ1-6, with D unclear. Trimming took off 3 bases at V and 10 bases at J, with 7 bases between the two ends. There are 12 residues in the CDR3. The germline V gene encodes CDR1 MNHEY and CDR2 SMNVEV (reference sequence). CDR3 sequence reads: CASSFPNSPLHF. The CDR3 nucleotides read TGTGCCAGCAGTTTTCCTAACTCACCCCTCCACTTT.

CDR3 bases: TGTGCTAGTGGATTGCACACCGTGCAGGGAGGGAACACCGGGGAGCTGTTTTTT. Amino acids: CASGLHTVQGGNTGELFF. The chain joins TRBV12-5 to TRBJ2-2; tentative D call: TRBD2 (6 bases). Germline loops: CDR1 LGHNT, CDR2 FRNRAP. This CDR3 comprises 18 residues. V gave up 6 bases and J gave up 1 base, with 21 bases separating them.

The chain uses TRBV27 and TRBJ2-3; 9 bases fit TRBD2. J gave up 2 bases and V 4 bases, and 13 bases lay outside the gene matches. CDR1 and CDR2 from the germline V gene are MNHEY and SMNVEV (reference sequence). This CDR3 has 18 residues. The CDR3: CASSSPFVAGAITDTQYF. For the CDR3, the DNA is TGTGCCAGCAGTTCTCCGTTCGTAGCGGGGGCAATCACAGATACGCAGTATTTT.

The chain uses TRBV5-4 and TRBJ1-2; the match to TRBD1 covers 9 bases. Germline lookup yields CDR1 SGHNT and CDR2 YYREEE (reference sequence). The CDR3 runs to 15 residues. V was clipped by 3 bases and J by 5 bases; unmatched bases: 8. The CDR3 coding sequence is TGTGCCAGCAGCTATTTAACAGGGGGCGCGTATGGCTACACCTTC. Translation gives CASSYLTGGAYGYTF.

The chain carries TRBV24-1 and TRBJ1-4, with unresolved D. Trimming removed 0 bases at V and 11 bases at J, with 9 bases between. Germline assignment: CDR1 KGHDR and CDR2 SFDVKD. The CDR3 sequence is 13 residues long. CDR3 nucleotides: TGTGCCACCAGTGATTTGGACGGGTGGAAACTGTTTTTT. It encodes CATSDLDGWKLFF.

As DNA, the CDR3 is TGTGCCAGCAGCTTAGCGAGGTTCGACAATAGGGGCGAGCAGTACTTC. This translates into CASSLARFDNRGEQYF. V is TRBV7-2 and J is TRBJ2-7; tentative D call: TRBD1 (5 bases). The CDR3 covers 16 residues. Germline assignment: CDR1 SGHTA and CDR2 FQGNSA. V gave up 0 bases and J gave up 6 bases, with 18 bases separating them.

V and J are TRBV7-2 and TRBJ1-1, with a tentative D call TRBD1 (6 bases). Trimming took off 0 bases at V and 8 bases at J, with 16 bases between the two ends. The CDR3 runs to 15 residues. The germline V gene has CDR1 SGHTA and CDR2 FQGNSA. DNA of the CDR3: TGTGCCAGCAGCTTAGCCCGAGCACAGGGAAAAGAAGCTTTCTTT. Amino acids: CASSLARAQGKEAFF.

This clone appeared a single time. The chain joins TRBV30 to TRBJ2-3, with D perhaps TRBD1 (7 bases). CDR1 is GTSNPN and CDR2 is SVGIG in the germline V gene (reference sequence). This CDR3 spans 12 amino acids. V lost 2 bases to trimming and J lost 7 bases, with 10 bases between them. CDR3 DNA sequence: TGTGCCTGGAGTCAGGGGGGAAATACGCAGTATTTT. Translated: CAWSQGGNTQYF.

This clone appeared once. The chain couples TRBV12-5 to TRBJ2-7; D may be TRBD1 (6 bases). This CDR3 is built from 13 residues. CDR1 and CDR2 (germline): LGHNT, FRNRAP. As DNA, the CDR3 is TGTGCCATCCCCGGGGACAATTCCTACGAGCAGTACTTC. This gives the protein CAIPGDNSYEQYF.

This clone was recorded a few times. This chain uses TRBV27 with TRBJ2-7; TRBD2 aligns across 14 bases. V trimming: 2 bases; J trimming: 2 bases; junction bases outside the gene matches: 8. This CDR3 contains 18 residues. Germline CDR1 reads MNHEY; CDR2 reads SMNVEV (reference sequence). DNA of the CDR3: TGTGCCAGCAGTTTAAGCGGGGTGACTAGCGGGAGGGCCTACGAGCAGTACTTC. Protein product: CASSLSGVTSGRAYEQYF.

The J gene is TRBJ1-1, the V gene TRBV19; D gene unclear. The CDR3 contains 13 residues. Trimming pared 5 bases from V and 3 bases from J, leaving 10 bases between. The germline gives CDR1 LNHDA, CDR2 SQIVND (reference sequence). This CDR3 is CASSSDRDTEAFF. CDR3 DNA: TGTGCCAGTAGTTCTGACCGGGACACTGAAGCTTTCTTT.

The gene calls are TRBV28 and TRBJ2-2; 7 nucleotides agree with TRBD2. J gave up 0 bases and V 5 bases, and 6 bases lay outside the gene matches. The CDR3 has 16 amino acids. Germline loops: CDR1 MDHEN, CDR2 SYDVKM. Here the CDR3 DNA reads TGTGCCAGCAGTACGGACGGGAGGTCGAACACCGGGGAGCTGTTTTTT. This translates into CASSTDGRSNTGELFF.

The chain joins TRBV12-3 or TRBV12-4 to TRBJ1-5; D unresolved. The CDR3 sequence is 12 residues long. Trimming left V 7 bases short and J 0 bases short, with 4 bases between. The CDR3 DNA reads TGTGCCAGCACAGGTAGCAATCAGCCCCAGCATTTT. Protein product: CASTGSNQPQHF.

The table lists this clone with many counts. This sequence joins TRBV7-2 and TRBJ1-2, with 7 bases aligning to TRBD1. This CDR3 has 14 residues. The ends lost 2 bases at V and 8 bases at J; junction bases unmatched: 8. The germline CDR1 and CDR2 sequences are SGHTA and FQGNSA. Written as DNA, the CDR3 is TGTGCCAGCAGCTTAATCCGGGACAGCGGCGGCTACACCTTC. Its translation is CASSLIRDSGGYTF.

The V and J genes are TRBV7-8 and TRBJ2-7; D is possibly TRBD1 (8 bases). Between the trimmed V and J ends, which lost 6 bases and 5 bases, there was a span of 23 bases. Germline V gene sequence: CDR1 SGHVS, CDR2 FQNEAQ. CDR3 length: 16 residues. The CDR3 region has the DNA TGTGCCAGCAGATTGAGCGGGACAGGCCAATTCAACGAGCAGTACTTC. The encoded protein is CASRLSGTGQFNEQYF.

The chain joins TRBV7-6 to TRBJ1-3; D remains ambiguous. The length of the CDR3 is 15 residues. Per germline, CDR1 SGHVS and CDR2 FNYEAQ. V was trimmed by 1 base and J by 0 bases, leaving 7 bases between them. CDR3 bases: TGTGCCAGCAGCTTAGATGGCAGCTCTGGAAACACCATATATTTT. Translated: CASSLDGSSGNTIYF.

This clone occurred many times. The CDR3 sequence is CASSQEEDRESGYTF. CDR3 DNA sequence: TGCGCCAGCAGCCAAGAAGAGGACAGGGAGAGTGGCTACACCTTC. The chain couples TRBV4-3 to TRBJ1-2; TRBD1 matches 8 bases. The germline gives CDR1 LGHNA, CDR2 YSLEER. V dropped 0 bases and J dropped 7; count of bases not matched to a gene: 7. The CDR3 runs to 15 residues.

J is TRBJ2-1 and V is TRBV9, with 7 bases fitting TRBD2. Germline V lookup: CDR1 SGDLS, CDR2 YYNGEE. V shed 4 bases, J shed 3 bases, and the junction held 7 bases outside the gene matches. The CDR3 has 15 residues. CDR3 nucleotide sequence: TGTGCCAGCAGCTTTGCTAGCGGTTTCTACAATGAGCAGTTCTTC. Encoded protein: CASSFASGFYNEQFF.

The V call is TRBV2, the J call TRBJ1-1; D unclear. The V end was cut by 4 bases, the J end by 2 bases, with 11 bases between. Germline CDR1 SNHLY, CDR2 FYNNEI. The CDR3 length is 14 residues. DNA for the CDR3: TGTGCCAGCAGTGCGCAGGCAGGAAACACTGAAGCTTTCTTT. It codes for CASSAQAGNTEAFF.

This clone was seen just once. The chain is built from TRBV5-4 and TRBJ2-3; 9 bases map to TRBD2. This CDR3 is built from 15 residues. Unmatched junction bases numbered 7, after V lost 4 bases and J lost 4 bases. The germline V gene has CDR1 SGHNT and CDR2 YYREEE (reference sequence). Here the CDR3 DNA reads TGTGCCAGCAGCCGTAGCGGGGGTCTCGCAGATACGCAGTATTTT. It encodes CASSRSGGLADTQYF.

The rearrangement uses TRBV7-2 and TRBJ1-2; TRBD1 might be the D (6 bases). Trimming shortened V by 1 base and J by 4 bases, and 13 bases separated the two germline ends. This CDR3 contains 15 residues. Looked up from germline, CDR1 is SGHTA and CDR2 is FQGNSA. The DNA of the CDR3 is TGTGCCAGCAGCTTAGTAGTTGGGGGCAGCTATGGCTACACCTTC. Translating it yields CASSLVVGGSYGYTF.

This clone occurred once. J is TRBJ1-1 and V is TRBV6-5; D is perhaps TRBD1 (6 bases). V was cut by 6 bases and J by 0 bases, with 8 bases left in between. Germline CDR1 MNHEY, CDR2 SVGAGI. CDR3 length: 13 residues. CDR3 loop: CASRQGMNTEAFF. DNA for the CDR3: TGTGCCAGCAGACAGGGAATGAACACTGAAGCTTTCTTT.